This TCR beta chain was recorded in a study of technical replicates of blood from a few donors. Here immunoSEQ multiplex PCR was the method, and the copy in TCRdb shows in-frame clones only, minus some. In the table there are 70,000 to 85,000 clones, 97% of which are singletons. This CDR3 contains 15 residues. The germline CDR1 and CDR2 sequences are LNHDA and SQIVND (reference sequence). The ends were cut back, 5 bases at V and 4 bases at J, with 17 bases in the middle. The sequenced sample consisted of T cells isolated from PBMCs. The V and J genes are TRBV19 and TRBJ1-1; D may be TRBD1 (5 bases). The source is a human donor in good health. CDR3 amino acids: CASSPRQFKSTEAFF. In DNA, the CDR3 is TGTGCCAGTAGTCCGAGACAGTTTAAAAGCACTGAAGCTTTCTTT.